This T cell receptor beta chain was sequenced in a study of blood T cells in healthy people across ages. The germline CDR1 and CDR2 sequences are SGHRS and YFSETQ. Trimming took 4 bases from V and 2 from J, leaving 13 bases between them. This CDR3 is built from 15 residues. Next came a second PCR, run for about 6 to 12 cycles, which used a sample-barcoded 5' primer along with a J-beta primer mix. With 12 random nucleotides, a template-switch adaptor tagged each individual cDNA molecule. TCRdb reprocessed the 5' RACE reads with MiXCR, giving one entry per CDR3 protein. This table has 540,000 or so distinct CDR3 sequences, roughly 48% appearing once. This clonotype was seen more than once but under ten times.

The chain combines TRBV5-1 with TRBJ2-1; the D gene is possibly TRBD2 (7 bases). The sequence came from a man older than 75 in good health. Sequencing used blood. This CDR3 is CASSRGGNPYNEQFF. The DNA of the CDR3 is TGCGCCAGCAGCAGGGGGGGGAACCCCTACAATGAGCAGTTCTTC.